The 5 T cell receptor beta chains in this list originate from one sample, sequenced in a study of blood T cell repertoires in COVID-19. Libraries were prepared by immunoSEQ multiplex PCR; TCRdb keeps only in-frame clonotypes and omits some of them. The sample has around 91,000 clones, 85% seen once; the top ten hold 35% to 45%. Specimen: peripheral blood. These TCRs come from a man older than 75 with acute or convalescent COVID-19.

This clone was counted once. This sequence joins TRBV29-1 and TRBJ1-2; maybe TRBD1 (5 bases). This CDR3 is 13 amino acids long. V gave up 6 bases and J gave up 1 base, with 12 bases separating them. Germline-derived CDR1 and CDR2 are SQVTM and ANQGSEA. The CDR3 coding sequence is TGCAGCGTGGGGGGGATTCTTAACTATGGCTACACCTTC. Translated: CSVGGILNYGYTF.

This chain links TRBV18 with TRBJ2-4; D perhaps matches TRBD1 (6 bases). Trimming removed 1 base at V and 0 bases at J, with 13 bases between. The length of the CDR3 is 17 residues. Germline V gene sequence: CDR1 KGHSH, CDR2 LQKENI. CDR3 sequence (DNA): TGTGCCAGCTCACCACTAATGGGACAACTAGCCAAAAACATTCAGTACTTC. Translated, it gives CASSPLMGQLAKNIQYF.

Written as DNA, the CDR3 is TGCGCCAGCAGCCAAGAAGGGGGGACTAGCACCGGGGAGCTGTTTTTT. Translated: CASSQEGGTSTGELFF. The chain employs TRBV4-3 and TRBJ2-2; 8 bases align to TRBD2. The germline gives CDR1 LGHNA, CDR2 YSLEER. The ends lost 0 bases at V and 4 bases at J; junction bases unmatched: 4. This CDR3 has 16 residues.

The rearrangement links TRBV14 to TRBJ1-2, with D unclear. The CDR3 has 15 residues. Germline lookup yields CDR1 SGHDN and CDR2 FVKESK. V was shortened by 0 bases and J by 0 bases, with 8 bases between the two germline ends. CDR3 sequence: CASSQDPSPNYGYTF. The CDR3 DNA reads TGTGCCAGCAGCCAAGACCCCAGTCCTAACTATGGCTACACCTTC.

The chain carries TRBV19 and TRBJ1-1, with D perhaps matching TRBD1 (5 bases). The CDR3 totals 16 residues. Germline V gene lookup returns CDR1 LNHDA and CDR2 SQIVND (reference sequence). Trimming took 6 bases from V and 2 from J, leaving 19 bases between them. CDR3 nucleotides: TGTGCCAGTAGAAGAGGTCAGGGAGGTGGAAACACTGAAGCTTTCTTT. Its protein is CASRRGQGGGNTEAFF.